This T cell receptor (beta chain) was documented in a study of T cell responses to AZD1222 COVID-19 vaccine. Overall study findings and caveats: Mostly white British, mostly female donors; authors suggested clonal diversity may be underestimated.

Sequencing used immunoSEQ multiplex PCR; TCRdb keeps in-frame clones, though not all of them. The sample consists of around 150,000 clones, 90% of them appearing once. CDR1 is KGHSH and CDR2 is LQKENI in the germline V gene. The CDR3 extends over 17 amino acids. With 0 bases clipped from V and 5 bases from J, the junction kept 3 bases outside the gene matches. Concerning this clone itself: Its matching antigen is unknown. Different DNA sequences within this sample yield the same CDR3.

The receptor's source is an adult who received the AZD1222 COVID-19 vaccine. The sample consisted of peripheral blood, taken 28 days after the second AZD1222 dose. This sequence joins TRBV18 and TRBJ2-3, with 15 bases lining up with TRBD2. Written as DNA, the CDR3 is TGTGCCAGCTCACCACCGGGACTAGCGGGGGGACGAGATACGCAGTATTTT. Translating gives CASSPPGLAGGRDTQYF.